What follows is one TCR beta chain and its context. This sample stems from a study of CXCR3-negative and CXCR3-positive naive CD8 T cells. The CDR3 has 12 residues. The germline V gene has CDR1 SQVTM and CDR2 ANQGSEA. The TRB cDNA libraries were prepared by 5' RACE with UMI labels. TCRdb re-called the 5' RACE reads and shows each CDR3 protein once, DNA omitted. This sample carries approximately 53,000 distinct CDR3 sequences, with around a quarter going to the ten biggest clones. Sequencing was performed on memory CD8+ T cells from blood. The chain employs TRBV29-1 and TRBJ2-7; no DNA is available, so the TRBD2 call from TCRdb remains unchecked. This sequence was found in a human donor in good health. Some clones in this sample may be carry-over from other donors' samples. CDR3 loop: CSVEAGRGEQYF.